This is a list of T cell receptor beta chains from one sample in a study of blood T cell repertoires in COVID-19. The repertoire was sequenced with immunoSEQ multiplex PCR; TCRdb's copy has only in-frame clones and lacks some. Seen here are about 490,000 clones, over 75% observed once, and the top ten hold 3.2%. Specimen: peripheral blood. The source of these receptors is a human donor in a cohort sampled during active COVID-19. Both conserved end residues are part of each CDR3. A D gene is named only where the DNA matches it firmly. Clone size is shown for a subset of rows, as once, few, many or a class of expanded clone.

v_call	j_call	d_call	clone_size	cdr3_aa	cdr3_nt
TRBV7-8	TRBJ1-2	TRBD1	NA	CATAVRDSSNYGYTF	TGTGCAACAGCGGTTAGGGACAGCTCTAACTATGGCTACACCTTC
TRBV5-5	TRBJ1-4	TRBD1	NA	CASSLGPRTGEKLFF	TGTGCCAGCAGCTTAGGGCCTCGGACAGGGGAAAAACTGTTTTTT
TRBV6-2/TRBV6-3	TRBJ2-2	NA	NA	CASSDGGSGELFF	TGTGCCAGCAGCGACGGGGGTTCCGGGGAGCTGTTTTTT
TRBV21-1	TRBJ2-3	NA	NA	CASSKGKAKWRESTDTQYF	TGTGCCAGCAGCAAAGGTAAGGCGAAATGGCGGGAGAGCACAGATACGCAGTATTTT
TRBV4-2	TRBJ1-1	TRBD1	few	CASSHRQGMNTEAFF	TGTGCCAGCAGCCACCGACAGGGGATGAACACTGAAGCTTTCTTT
TRBV6-5	TRBJ2-5	NA	NA	CASRGARLGETQYF	TGTGCCAGCAGGGGGGCCCGCCTGGGAGAGACCCAGTACTTC
TRBV9	TRBJ2-2	TRBD1	once	CASSPGTDNTGELFF	TGTGCCAGCAGCCCTGGGACAGACAACACCGGGGAGCTGTTTTTT
TRBV5-1	TRBJ2-7	TRBD2	NA	CASSPITSEPGEQYF	TGCGCCAGCAGCCCCATCACTAGCGAACCGGGCGAGCAGTACTTC
TRBV6-5	TRBJ1-1	NA	NA	CASSYSSGSHTEAFF	TGTGCCAGCAGTTACTCGTCGGGTTCACACACTGAAGCTTTCTTT
TRBV7-3	TRBJ2-1	NA	NA	CASRRGRANDEQFF	TGTGCCAGCCGGAGGGGGAGGGCCAACGATGAGCAGTTCTTC
TRBV7-3	TRBJ2-2	TRBD2	NA	CASSPEAGGPAGELFF	TGTGCCAGCAGCCCGGAAGCGGGAGGGCCCGCCGGGGAGCTGTTTTTT
TRBV9	TRBJ2-3	TRBD2	NA	CASSTSGRITDTQYF	TGTGCCAGCAGCACTAGCGGGAGGATCACAGATACGCAGTATTTT